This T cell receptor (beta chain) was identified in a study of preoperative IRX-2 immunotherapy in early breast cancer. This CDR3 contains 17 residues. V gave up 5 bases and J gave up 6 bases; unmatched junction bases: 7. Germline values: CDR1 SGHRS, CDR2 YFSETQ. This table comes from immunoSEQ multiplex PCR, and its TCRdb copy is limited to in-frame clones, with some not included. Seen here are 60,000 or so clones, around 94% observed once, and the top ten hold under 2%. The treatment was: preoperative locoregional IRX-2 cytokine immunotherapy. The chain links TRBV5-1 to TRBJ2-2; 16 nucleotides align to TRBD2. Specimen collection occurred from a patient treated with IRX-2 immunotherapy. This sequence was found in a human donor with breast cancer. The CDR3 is CASRPGLAGGSPGELFF. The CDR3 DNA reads TGCGCCAGCAGGCCGGGACTAGCGGGAGGGAGCCCCGGGGAGCTGTTTTTT.